A single TCR beta chain is shown here with its context. This entry is derived from a study of blood T cell repertoires in COVID-19. At the level of the study: Material from acute and convalescent COVID-19 was sourced from the United States, Italy and Spain. In each case, the material was cDNA or gDNA derived from T cells, B-cell-depleted T cells, or PBMCs.

The CDR3 sequence is 14 residues long. Germline V gene sequence: CDR1 LNHDA, CDR2 SQIVND (reference sequence). The V gene end was trimmed by 6 bases and the J gene end by 4 bases; junction bases not matched to a gene: 8. TCRdb's table, derived via immunoSEQ multiplex PCR, lists solely in-frame clones and lacks some. There are hundreds of thousands of clones in the sample; almost 85% occur only once, and approximately 7.9% lies in the top ten. This chain links TRBV19 with TRBJ1-2; TRBD1 matches at 7 bases. The sequence derives from a human donor in a cohort sampled during active COVID-19. The sequencing input was peripheral blood. CDR3 nucleotides: TGTGCCAGTAGAGAGCAGGGGGTGCGCTATGGCTACACCTTC. Its translation: CASREQGVRYGYTF. Filled out from reference TRBV19 and TRBJ1-2, the complete variable domain reads DGGITQSPKYLFRKEGQNVTLSCEQNLNHDAMYWYRQDPGQGLRLIYYSQIVNDFQKGDIAEGYSVSREKKESFPLTVTSAQKNPTAFYLCASREQGVRYGYTFGSGTRLTVV.